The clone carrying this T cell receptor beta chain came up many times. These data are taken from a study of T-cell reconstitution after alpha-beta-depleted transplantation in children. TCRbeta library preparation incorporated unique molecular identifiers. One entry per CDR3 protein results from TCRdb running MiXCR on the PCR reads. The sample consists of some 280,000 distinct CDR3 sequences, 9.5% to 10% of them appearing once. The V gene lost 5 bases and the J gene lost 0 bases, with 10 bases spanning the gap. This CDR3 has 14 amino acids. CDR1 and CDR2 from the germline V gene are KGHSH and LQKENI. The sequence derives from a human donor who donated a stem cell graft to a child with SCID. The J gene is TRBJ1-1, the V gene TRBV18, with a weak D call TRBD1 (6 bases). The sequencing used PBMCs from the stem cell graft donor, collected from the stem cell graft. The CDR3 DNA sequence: TGTGCCAGCTCAAGCGCAGGGGTGAACACTGAAGCTTTCTTT. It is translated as CASSSAGVNTEAFF.